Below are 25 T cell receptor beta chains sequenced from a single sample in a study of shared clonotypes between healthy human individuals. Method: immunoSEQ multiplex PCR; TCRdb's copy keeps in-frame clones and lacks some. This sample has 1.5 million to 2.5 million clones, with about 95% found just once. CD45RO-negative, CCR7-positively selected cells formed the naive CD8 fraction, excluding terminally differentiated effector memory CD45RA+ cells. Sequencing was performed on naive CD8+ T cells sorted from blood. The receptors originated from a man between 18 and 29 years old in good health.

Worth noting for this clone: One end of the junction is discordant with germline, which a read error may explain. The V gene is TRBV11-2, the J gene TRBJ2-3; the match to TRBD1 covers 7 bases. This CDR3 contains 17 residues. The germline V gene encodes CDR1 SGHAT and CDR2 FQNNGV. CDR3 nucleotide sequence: TGTGCCAGCAACTTAGATGGGCAGGGGGTCGGGCCAGATACGCAGTATTTT. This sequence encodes CASNLDGQGVGPDTQYF.

The CDR3 region has the DNA TGCGCCACCCAGGGCCCCCCCTTTGAGGAGCAGTACTTC. The encoded protein is CATQGPPFEEQYF. The chain carries TRBV10-2 and TRBJ2-7; possibly TRBD1 for D (5 bases). The germline V gene has CDR1 WSHSY and CDR2 SAAADI. The CDR3 consists of 13 residues. Trimming pared 10 bases from V and 7 bases from J, leaving 20 bases between.

The CDR3 loop is CASSIGQLYNQPQHF. The CDR3 DNA reads TGTGCCAGTAGTATAGGCCAGCTTTACAATCAGCCCCAGCATTTT. V gene TRBV19 combines with J gene TRBJ1-5; no firm D call. The CDR3 length is 15 residues. The germline CDR1 and CDR2 sequences are LNHDA and SQIVND (reference sequence). Trimming took 1 base from V and 3 from J, leaving 10 bases between them.

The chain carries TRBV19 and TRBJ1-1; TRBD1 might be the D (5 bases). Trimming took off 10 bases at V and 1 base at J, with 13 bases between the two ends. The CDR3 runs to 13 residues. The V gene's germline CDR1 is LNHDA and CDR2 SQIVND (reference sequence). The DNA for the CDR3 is TGTGCCACCCGGGACGGCTGGAACACTGAAGCTTTCTTT. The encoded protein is CATRDGWNTEAFF.

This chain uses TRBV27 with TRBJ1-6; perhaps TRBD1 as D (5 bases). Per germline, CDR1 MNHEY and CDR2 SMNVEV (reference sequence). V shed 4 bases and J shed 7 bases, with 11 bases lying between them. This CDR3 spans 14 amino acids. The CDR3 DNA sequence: TGTGCCAGCAGTTCCCGTGGGGCGAATTCACCCCTCCACTTT. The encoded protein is CASSSRGANSPLHF.

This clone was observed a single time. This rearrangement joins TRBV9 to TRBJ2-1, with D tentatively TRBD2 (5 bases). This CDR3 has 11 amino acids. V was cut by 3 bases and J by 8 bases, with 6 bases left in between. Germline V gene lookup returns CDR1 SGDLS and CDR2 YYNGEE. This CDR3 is CASSASYEQFF. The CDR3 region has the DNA TGTGCCAGCAGCGCTAGCTATGAGCAGTTCTTC.

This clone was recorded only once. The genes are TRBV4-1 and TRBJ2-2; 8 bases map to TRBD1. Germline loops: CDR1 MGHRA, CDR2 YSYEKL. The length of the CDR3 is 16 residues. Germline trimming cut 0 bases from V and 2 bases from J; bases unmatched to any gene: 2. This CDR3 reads CASSQEGQGNTGELFF. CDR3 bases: TGCGCCAGCAGCCAAGAAGGACAGGGTAACACCGGGGAGCTGTTTTTT.

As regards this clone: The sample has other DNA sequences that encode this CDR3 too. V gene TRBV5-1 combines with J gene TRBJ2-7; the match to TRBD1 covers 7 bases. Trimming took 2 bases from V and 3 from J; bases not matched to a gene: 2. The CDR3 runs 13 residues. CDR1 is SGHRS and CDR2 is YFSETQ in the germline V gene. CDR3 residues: CASSLGQDYEQYF. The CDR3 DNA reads TGCGCCAGCAGCTTAGGACAGGACTACGAGCAGTACTTC.

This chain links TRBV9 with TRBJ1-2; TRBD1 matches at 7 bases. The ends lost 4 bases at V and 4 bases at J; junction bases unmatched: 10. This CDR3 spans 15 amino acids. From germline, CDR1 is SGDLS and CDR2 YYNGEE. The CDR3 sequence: CASSQTGTAGYGYTF. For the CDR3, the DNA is TGTGCCAGCAGCCAGACAGGGACAGCCGGCTATGGCTACACCTTC.

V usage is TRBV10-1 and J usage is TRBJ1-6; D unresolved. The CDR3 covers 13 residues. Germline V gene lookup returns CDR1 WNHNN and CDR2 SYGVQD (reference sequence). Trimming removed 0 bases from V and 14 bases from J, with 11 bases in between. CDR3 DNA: TGCGCCAGCAGTGAGTCTTCGGGATTCGCCCTCCACTTT. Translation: CASSESSGFALHF.

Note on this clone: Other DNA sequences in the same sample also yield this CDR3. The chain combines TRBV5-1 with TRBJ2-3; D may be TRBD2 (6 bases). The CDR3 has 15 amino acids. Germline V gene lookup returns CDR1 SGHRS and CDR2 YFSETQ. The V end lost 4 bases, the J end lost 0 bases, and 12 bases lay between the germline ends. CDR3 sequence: CASSRLGTSTDTQYF. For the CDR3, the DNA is TGCGCCAGCAGCAGGCTGGGGACTAGCACAGATACGCAGTATTTT. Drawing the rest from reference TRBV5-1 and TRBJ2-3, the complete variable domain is KAGVTQTPRYLIKTRGQQVTLSCSPISGHRSVSWYQQTPGQGLQFLFEYFSETQRNKGNFPGRFSGRQFSNSRSEMNVSTLELGDSALYLCASSRLGTSTDTQYFGPGTRLTVL.

The CDR3 region has the DNA TGTGCCAGCAGTGAATCTTCGGGGGGGACAGGGGCCTATGGCTACACCTTC. Translation: CASSESSGGTGAYGYTF. This chain connects TRBV25-1 to TRBJ1-2; TRBD1 matches 10 bases. V was clipped by 1 base and J by 4 bases; unmatched bases: 9. Germline-derived CDR1 and CDR2 are MGHDK and SYGVNS. This CDR3 is built from 17 residues.

CDR3 nucleotides: TGTGCCAGCAGCTTGGCGGGGGGCGAACAAGAGACCCAGTACTTC. The encoded protein is CASSLAGGEQETQYF. The chain has TRBV7-3 and TRBJ2-5, with 8 bases identical to TRBD2. The CDR3 is 15 residues long. The V gene's germline CDR1 is SGHTA and CDR2 FQGTGA. Trimming took 3 bases from V and 2 from J; bases not matched to a gene: 5.

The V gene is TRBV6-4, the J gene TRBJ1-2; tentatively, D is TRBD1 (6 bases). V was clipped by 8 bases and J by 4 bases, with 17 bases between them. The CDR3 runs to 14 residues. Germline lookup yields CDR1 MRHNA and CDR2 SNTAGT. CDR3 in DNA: TGTGCCAGCCAGGACAGCCCTTTGGGCTATGGCTACACCTTC. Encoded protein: CASQDSPLGYGYTF.

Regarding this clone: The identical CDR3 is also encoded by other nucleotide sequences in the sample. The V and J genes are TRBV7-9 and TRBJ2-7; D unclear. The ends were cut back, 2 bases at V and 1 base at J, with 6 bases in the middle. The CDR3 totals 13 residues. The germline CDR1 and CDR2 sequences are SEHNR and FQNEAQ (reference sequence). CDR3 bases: TGTGCCAGCAGCTTACCAGAATCCTACGAGCAGTACTTC. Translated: CASSLPESYEQYF.

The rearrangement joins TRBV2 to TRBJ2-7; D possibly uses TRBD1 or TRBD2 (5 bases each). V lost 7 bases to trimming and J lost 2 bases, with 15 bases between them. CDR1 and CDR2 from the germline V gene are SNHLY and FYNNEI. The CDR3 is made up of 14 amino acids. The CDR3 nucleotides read TGTGCCAGCACCTCCTCCGGGGACCCCTACGAGCAGTACTTC. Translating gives CASTSSGDPYEQYF.

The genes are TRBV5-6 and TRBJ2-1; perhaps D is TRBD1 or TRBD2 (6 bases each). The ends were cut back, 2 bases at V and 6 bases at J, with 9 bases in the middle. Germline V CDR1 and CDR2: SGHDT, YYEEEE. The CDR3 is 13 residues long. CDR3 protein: CASSLWGANEQFF. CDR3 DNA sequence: TGTGCCAGCAGCTTATGGGGGGCCAATGAGCAGTTCTTC.

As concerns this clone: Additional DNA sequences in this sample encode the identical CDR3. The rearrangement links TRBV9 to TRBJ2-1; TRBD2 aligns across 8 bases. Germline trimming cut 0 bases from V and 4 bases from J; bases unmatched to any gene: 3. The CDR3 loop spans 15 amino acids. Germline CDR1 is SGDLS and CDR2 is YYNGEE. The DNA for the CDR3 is TGTGCCAGCAGCGTAGAAGCGGGAGCATACAATGAGCAGTTCTTC. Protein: CASSVEAGAYNEQFF.

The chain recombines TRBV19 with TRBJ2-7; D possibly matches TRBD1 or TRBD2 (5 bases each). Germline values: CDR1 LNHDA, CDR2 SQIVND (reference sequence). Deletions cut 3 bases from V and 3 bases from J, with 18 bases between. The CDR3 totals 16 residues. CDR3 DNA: TGTGCCAGTAGTATTGGGGGACGAGCTGACGGCTACGAGCAGTACTTC. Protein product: CASSIGGRADGYEQYF.

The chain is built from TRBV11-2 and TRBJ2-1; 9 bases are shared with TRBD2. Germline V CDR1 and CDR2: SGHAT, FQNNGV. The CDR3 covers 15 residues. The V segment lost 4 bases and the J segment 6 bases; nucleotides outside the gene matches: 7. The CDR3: CASSYLAGSGNEQFF. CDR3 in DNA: TGTGCCAGCAGCTATCTAGCGGGGTCGGGCAATGAGCAGTTCTTC.

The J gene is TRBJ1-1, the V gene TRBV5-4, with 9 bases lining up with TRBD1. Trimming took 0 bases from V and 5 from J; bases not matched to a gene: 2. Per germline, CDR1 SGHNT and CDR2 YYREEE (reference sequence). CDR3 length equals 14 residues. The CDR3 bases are TGTGCCAGCAGCTTGGACAGGGGGCTTACTGAAGCTTTCTTT. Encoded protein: CASSLDRGLTEAFF.

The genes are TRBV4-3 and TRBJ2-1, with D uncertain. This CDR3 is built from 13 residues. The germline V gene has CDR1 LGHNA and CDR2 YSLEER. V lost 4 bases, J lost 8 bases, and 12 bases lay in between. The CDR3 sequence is CASSLLLEDEQFF. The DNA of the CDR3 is TGCGCCAGCAGCCTACTTCTTGAGGATGAGCAGTTCTTC.

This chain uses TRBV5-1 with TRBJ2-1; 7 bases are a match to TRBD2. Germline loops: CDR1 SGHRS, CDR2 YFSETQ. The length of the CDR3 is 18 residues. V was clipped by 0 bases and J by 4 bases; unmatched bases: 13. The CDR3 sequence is CASSLGVAGETPYNEQFF. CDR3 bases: TGCGCCAGCAGCTTGGGCGTGGCGGGAGAGACTCCGTACAATGAGCAGTTCTTC.

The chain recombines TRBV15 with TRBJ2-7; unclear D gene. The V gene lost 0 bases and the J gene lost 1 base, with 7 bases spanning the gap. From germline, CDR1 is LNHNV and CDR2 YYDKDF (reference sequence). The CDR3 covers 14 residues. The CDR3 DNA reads TGTGCCACCAGCAGAGATACTCAATCCTACGAGCAGTACTTC. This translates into CATSRDTQSYEQYF.

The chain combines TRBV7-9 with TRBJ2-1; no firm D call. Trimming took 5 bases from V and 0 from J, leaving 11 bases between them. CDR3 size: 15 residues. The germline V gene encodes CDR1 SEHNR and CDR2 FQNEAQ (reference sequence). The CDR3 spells CASSEDVSSYNEQFF. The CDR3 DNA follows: TGTGCCAGCAGCGAAGACGTAAGCTCCTACAATGAGCAGTTCTTC. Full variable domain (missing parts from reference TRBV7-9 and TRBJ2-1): DTGVSQNPRHKITKRGQNVTFRCDPISEHNRLYWYRQTLGQGPEFLTYFQNEAQLEKSRLLSDRFSAERPKGSFSTLEIQRTEQGDSAMYLCASSEDVSSYNEQFFGPGTRLTVL.